A single TCR beta chain is shown here with its context. Its target is not known. The sample belongs to a study of CD8+CD57+ T cells in acquired aplastic anemia. In the study overall: Average DNA yield from sorted CD4+ and CD8+ cells was approximately 3 ug. Average CD4+ read depth in healthy donors was around 10 million reads.

The V gene end was trimmed by 6 bases and the J gene end by 4 bases; junction bases not matched to a gene: 11. The CDR3 spans 14 residues. The germline gives CDR1 DFQATT, CDR2 SNEGSKA (reference sequence). Genomic DNA constituted the template upon which TCR beta VDJ and CDR3 profiling was performed. TCRdb reprocessed the reads via MiXCR and lists one record per CDR3 protein. Of about 190,000 distinct CDR3 sequences listed, about 53% are singletons. General study results and limits: The same twenty-nine CD8+ CDR3 sequences occurred in patients and in controls. A significant difference in CD8+ Simpson's diversity between patients and controls was not found.

The chain joins TRBV20-1 to TRBJ1-1, with 7 bases identical to TRBD1. The source is a human donor in good health, serving as a control. The sequencing sample was made of sorted CD4+, CD8+, or CD8+CD57+ T cells (not recorded which) from PBMCs. Here the CDR3 DNA reads TGCAGTGCCCATCGACAGGGTTTTCGCACTGAAGCTTTCTTT. This translates into CSAHRQGFRTEAFF.